This T cell receptor beta chain was recorded in a study of cytomegalovirus exposure and HLA in healthy donors. This clone was recorded once. Its cognate antigen is unknown. The CDR3 sequence is 15 residues long. Per the germline V gene, CDR1 is SGHRS and CDR2 is YFSETQ. V lost 0 bases and J lost 2, with 12 bases in between. Study findings and constraints: For TCR beta chains, V- and J-gene trimming was later linked to a missense DCLRE1C variant.

PCR involved 60 Vbeta and 13 Jbeta primers. Only in-frame clones appear in the TCRdb table, and some are missing; sequencing was by immunoSEQ multiplex PCR. Of some 120,000 clones in the sample, about 80% were seen once. The chain employs TRBV5-1 and TRBJ2-7, with D perhaps matching TRBD1 (6 bases). Input material: PBMCs. This TCR came from a man aged 25-40 years in good health and CMV-seronegative. The CDR3 sequence: CASSLGDNYPYEQYF. In DNA form, the CDR3 reads TGCGCCAGCAGCTTGGGGGACAACTACCCCTACGAGCAGTACTTC. Full variable domain (outside the CDR3, taken from reference TRBV5-1 and TRBJ2-7): KAGVTQTPRYLIKTRGQQVTLSCSPISGHRSVSWYQQTPGQGLQFLFEYFSETQRNKGNFPGRFSGRQFSNSRSEMNVSTLELGDSALYLCASSLGDNYPYEQYFGPGTRLTVT.